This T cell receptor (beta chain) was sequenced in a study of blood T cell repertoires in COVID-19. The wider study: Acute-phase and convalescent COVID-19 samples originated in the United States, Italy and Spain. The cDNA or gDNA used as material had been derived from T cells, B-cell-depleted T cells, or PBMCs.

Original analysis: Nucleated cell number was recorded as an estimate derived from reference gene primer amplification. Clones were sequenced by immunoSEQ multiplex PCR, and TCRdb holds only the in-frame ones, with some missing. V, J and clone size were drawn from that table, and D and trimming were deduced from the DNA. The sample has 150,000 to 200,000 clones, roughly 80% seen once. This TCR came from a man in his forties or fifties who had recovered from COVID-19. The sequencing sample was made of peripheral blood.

CDR3 region: CACASGYNEQFF. CDR3 nucleotides: TGTGCCTGCGCAAGCGGTTACAATGAGCAGTTCTTC. V and J are TRBV30 and TRBJ2-1; tentatively, D is TRBD2 (5 bases). Per germline, CDR1 GTSNPN and CDR2 SVGIG (reference sequence). This CDR3 has 12 amino acids. V lost 6 bases and J 4 bases, leaving 10 bases between the germline ends.